A selection of T cell receptor beta chains follows, all from one sample in a study of monozygotic twins with inflammatory bowel disease. TCRdb reprocessed the 5' RACE reads and keeps a single row for each CDR3 protein, giving no DNA. This table holds about 300,000 distinct CDR3 sequences. Sequencing was done on a sample of blood. These receptors were obtained from a human donor with ulcerative colitis or Crohn's disease, or a healthy co-twin of an affected twin (not recorded which). Each CDR3 is given with its conserved first and last residue.

>TRBJ2-7|TRBV10-3
CAISGWTSGGAGYEQYF
>TRBJ1-1|TRBV18
CASSPQGRGEAFF
>TRBJ2-1|TRBV7-3
CASSLQWTSGGYHEQFF
>TRBJ2-7|TRBV20-1
CSARDGGGRDTYEQYF
>TRBJ2-1|TRBV25-1
CASTVAQGANEQFF
>TRBJ2-5|TRBV9
CASSVSNRGGQETQYF
>TRBJ2-4|TRBV2
CASDGIAKNIQYF
>TRBJ2-7|TRBV12-3/TRBV12-4
CASSNRDRGGYEQYF
>TRBJ2-7|TRBV12-3/TRBV12-4
CASSITVYEQYF
>TRBJ1-1|TRBV12-3/TRBV12-4
CASRWGYTNTEAFF
>TRBJ2-4|TRBV7-2
CASSFEWRGEQYF
>TRBJ2-1|TRBV27
CASSPHTGKTYNEQFF
>TRBJ1-2|TRBV5-1
CASSFSRDRVAGYTF
>TRBJ1-5|TRBV20-1
CSARGPGERGNQPQHF
>TRBJ2-7|TRBV5-1
CASRMTSGRIYEQYF
>TRBJ1-1|TRBV18
CASSPPVAEAFF
>TRBJ2-7|TRBV4-3
CASSQDSSAYEQYF
>TRBJ2-5|TRBV2
CASKGGILETQYF
>TRBJ2-7|TRBV5-1
CASSPWASGNEQYF
>TRBJ2-5|TRBV7-9
CASSLALSGETQYF
>TRBJ2-3|TRBV28
CASSLGQVSTDTQYF